This T cell receptor beta chain stems from a study of T cells in tuberculosis. Study-wide context: The T cells targeted glucose monomycolate, a mycobacterial lipid, via CD1B. Findings and caveats of the study: T cells binding CD1B-GMM tetramer weakly possibly escaped the sort.

TCR-alpha and TCR-beta chains were sequenced unpaired. Here immunoSEQ multiplex PCR was the method, and the copy in TCRdb shows in-frame clones only, minus some. Among 88,000 or so clones listed, under 95% were seen once. Thawed, overnight-rested PBMC were stained with GMM-loaded CD1B tetramer, viability dye and anti-CD3, then sorted. CD1B tetramers were loaded with Rhodococcus equi-derived C32 glucose monomycolate. Tetramer-sorted PBMC had been CD14 monocyte-depleted before freezing. The CDR3 length is 14 residues. Looked up from germline, CDR1 is MNHNY and CDR2 is SVGAGI (reference sequence). Trimming removed 3 bases from V and 2 bases from J, with 10 bases in between.

Sample: CD1b-GMM tetramer-negative cells sorted from PBMCs. The sequence was collected from an adult woman with latent tuberculosis. The J gene is TRBJ1-1, the V gene TRBV6-6; a possible D gene is TRBD1 (5 bases). The CDR3 sequence is CASSYRQLNTEAFF. Here the CDR3 DNA reads TGTGCCAGCAGTTATCGACAGTTAAACACTGAAGCTTTCTTT.